These 7 T cell receptor beta chains were all obtained from the same sample, sequenced in a study of blood T cell repertoires in COVID-19. Profiled with immunoSEQ multiplex PCR; TCRdb holds only in-frame clones, not every one. The sample lists around 220,000 clones; around 85% were seen once. The sequencing input was peripheral blood. These receptors all stem from a woman aged 40 to 50 with active or convalescent COVID-19.

The chain couples TRBV7-6 to TRBJ2-7, with D possibly TRBD2 on 5 matching bases. Germline values: CDR1 SGHVS, CDR2 FNYEAQ. This CDR3 is built from 14 residues. The germline V and J ends were trimmed by 2 bases and 4 bases, with 12 bases remaining between them. Here the CDR3 reads CASSLSPPGYEQYF. The CDR3 DNA reads TGTGCCAGCAGCTTATCCCCCCCGGGGTACGAGCAGTACTTC.

This sequence joins TRBV5-1 and TRBJ1-2, with 9 bases aligning to TRBD1. CDR3 length equals 14 residues. Germline-derived CDR1 and CDR2 are SGHRS and YFSETQ. Germline trimming cut 0 bases from V and 7 bases from J; bases unmatched to any gene: 4. CDR3 residues: CASSLAGQGLGYTF. The CDR3 DNA follows: TGCGCCAGCAGCTTGGCTGGACAGGGGCTTGGCTACACCTTC.

This clone is a singleton in its sample. V gene TRBV5-4 combines with J gene TRBJ2-4; 12 bases match TRBD1. Germline CDR1 SGHNT, CDR2 YYREEE (reference sequence). The V segment lost 3 bases and the J segment 0 bases; nucleotides outside the gene matches: 10. The CDR3 extends over 19 amino acids. CDR3 nucleotides: TGTGCCAGCAGCTCAGGGACAGGGGGCAACCAATTAGCCAAAAACATTCAGTACTTC. Its translation: CASSSGTGGNQLAKNIQYF.

This chain uses TRBV5-6 with TRBJ1-6; possibly TRBD1 for D (5 bases). The CDR3 is 14 amino acids. Germline V gives CDR1 SGHDT, CDR2 YYEEEE. The V end was cut by 6 bases, the J end by 9 bases, with 16 bases between. The CDR3: CASTVGLGSSPLHF. The CDR3 DNA reads TGTGCCAGCACCGTGGGGCTTGGTTCTTCACCCCTCCACTTT.

The chain uses TRBV30 and TRBJ1-6; D perhaps matches TRBD1 (6 bases). The CDR3 consists of 15 residues. From germline, CDR1 is GTSNPN and CDR2 SVGIG (reference sequence). Deletions cut 0 bases from V and 5 bases from J, with 11 bases between. CDR3 residues: CAWSVSGANNSPLHF. CDR3 DNA: TGTGCCTGGAGTGTATCAGGGGCAAATAATTCACCCCTCCACTTT. Together with reference TRBV30 and TRBJ1-6, the CDR3 gives the full variable domain: SQTIHQWPATLVQPVGSPLSLECTVEGTSNPNLYWYRQAAGRGLQLLFYSVGIGQISSEVPQNLSASRPQDRQFILSSKKLLLSDSGFYLCAWSVSGANNSPLHFGNGTRLTVT.

V and J are TRBV29-1 and TRBJ2-3, with 8 positions matching TRBD1. The ends lost 0 bases at V and 5 bases at J; junction bases unmatched: 1. The CDR3 consists of 13 residues. Per the germline V gene, CDR1 is SQVTM and CDR2 is ANQGSEA. The CDR3 DNA follows: TGCAGCGTTGAAGAACAGGGGGTAGATACGCAGTATTTT. This gives the protein CSVEEQGVDTQYF.

This clone was seen a handful of times. The CDR3 DNA is TGTGCCAGCAGCGCTTTTACAGGCCCGAATGAAAAACTGTTTTTT. Its translation: CASSAFTGPNEKLFF. V and J are TRBV9 and TRBJ1-4, with D tentatively TRBD1 (5 bases). Trimming pared 3 bases from V and 5 bases from J, leaving 14 bases between. Germline loops: CDR1 SGDLS, CDR2 YYNGEE. This CDR3 has 15 residues.